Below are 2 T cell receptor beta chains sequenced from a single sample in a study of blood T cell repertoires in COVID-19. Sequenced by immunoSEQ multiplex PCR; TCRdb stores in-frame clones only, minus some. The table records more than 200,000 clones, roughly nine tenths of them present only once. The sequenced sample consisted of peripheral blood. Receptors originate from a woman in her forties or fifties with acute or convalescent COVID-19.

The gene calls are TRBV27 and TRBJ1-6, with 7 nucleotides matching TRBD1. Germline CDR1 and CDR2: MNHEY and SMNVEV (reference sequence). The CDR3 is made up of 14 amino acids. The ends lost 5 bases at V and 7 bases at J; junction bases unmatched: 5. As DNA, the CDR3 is TGTGCCAGCAGTCGAGGGGGCAGGAATTCACCCCTCCACTTT. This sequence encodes CASSRGGRNSPLHF.

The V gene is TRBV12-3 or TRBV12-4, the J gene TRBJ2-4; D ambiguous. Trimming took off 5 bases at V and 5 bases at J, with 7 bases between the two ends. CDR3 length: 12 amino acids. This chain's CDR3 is CASSPSQNIQYF. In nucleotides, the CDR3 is TGTGCCAGCAGTCCCTCCCAAAACATTCAGTACTTC.